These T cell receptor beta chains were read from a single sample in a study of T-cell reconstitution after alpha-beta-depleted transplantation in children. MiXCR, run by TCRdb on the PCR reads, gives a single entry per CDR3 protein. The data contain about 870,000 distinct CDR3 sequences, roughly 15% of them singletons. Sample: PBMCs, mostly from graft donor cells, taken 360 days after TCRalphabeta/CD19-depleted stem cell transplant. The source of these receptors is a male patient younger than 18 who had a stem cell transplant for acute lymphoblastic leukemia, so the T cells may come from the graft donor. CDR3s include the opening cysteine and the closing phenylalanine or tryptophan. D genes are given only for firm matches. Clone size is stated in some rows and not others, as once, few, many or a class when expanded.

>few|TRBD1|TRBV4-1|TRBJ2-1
TGCGCCAGCAGCCGAATACAGGGGTTCGTTTGGAATGAGCAGTTCTTC
CASSRIQGFVWNEQFF
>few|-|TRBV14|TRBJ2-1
TGTGCCAGCAGCCAACATGTATCCTCCTACAATGAGCAGTTCTTC
CASSQHVSSYNEQFF
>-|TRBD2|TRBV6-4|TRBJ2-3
TGTGCCACCAGTCGGGGGAGGGCCTCGGCACGGAGTTTGGATACGCAGTATTTT
CATSRGRASARSLDTQYF
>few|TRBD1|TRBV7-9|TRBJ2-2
TGTGCCAGCAGCCCGACGACAGGGCCCACCGGGGAGCTGTTTTTT
CASSPTTGPTGELFF
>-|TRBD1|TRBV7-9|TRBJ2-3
TGTGCCAGCCGCCCCGCCGCGACAGGGGGCATGGCAGATACGCAGTATTTT
CASRPAATGGMADTQYF
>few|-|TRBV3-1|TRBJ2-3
TGTGCCAGCAGCCAAGTGGGAACATTCTACACAGATACGCAGTATTTT
CASSQVGTFYTDTQYF
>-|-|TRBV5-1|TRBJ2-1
TGCGCCAGCAGCCTACCCGTCGGGGTCAGACCTACCAACAATGAGCAGTTCTTC
CASSLPVGVRPTNNEQFF
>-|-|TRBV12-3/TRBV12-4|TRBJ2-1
TGTGCCAGCAGGCCAACCCACAGGGACCCCTACAATGAGCAGTTCTTC
CASRPTHRDPYNEQFF
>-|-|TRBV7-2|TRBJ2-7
TGTGCCAGCAGACCGGGACCCTACGTGGGCGAGCAGTACTTC
CASRPGPYVGEQYF
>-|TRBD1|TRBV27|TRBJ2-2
TGTGCCAGCAGTTTAAGGACAGGGGGTACCGGGGAGCTGTTTTTT
CASSLRTGGTGELFF
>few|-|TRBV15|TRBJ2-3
TGTGCCACCAGGAAGAGTTGGAGGGGGCGGCCAGATACGCAGTATTTT
CATRKSWRGRPDTQYF
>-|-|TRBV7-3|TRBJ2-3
TGTGCCAGCAGCTTTTACACAGGCGGCCCAGATACGCAGTATTTT
CASSFYTGGPDTQYF
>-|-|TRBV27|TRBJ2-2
TGTGCCAGCAGTTTCGTCGGTAGCGAGCTGTTTTTT
CASSFVGSELFF
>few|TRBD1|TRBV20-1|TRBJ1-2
TGCAGTGCTCTCATACAGGGGCCCAACTATGGCTACACCTTC
CSALIQGPNYGYTF
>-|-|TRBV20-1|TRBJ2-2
TGCAGTGCTGTGAGTGGGGGCGTCGCGAACACCGGGGAGCTGTTTTTT
CSAVSGGVANTGELFF
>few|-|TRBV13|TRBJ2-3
TGTGCCAGCAGCTTCGGACTTACGCAGTATTTT
CASSFGLTQYF
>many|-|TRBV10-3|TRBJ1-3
TGTGCCATCAGTGAGACAGGCCCTGCCCAAATCTACACCATATATTTT
CAISETGPAQIYTIYF
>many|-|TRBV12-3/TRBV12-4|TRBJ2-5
TGTGCCAGCAGTGAGCCATATCGCCAAGAGACCCAGTACTTC
CASSEPYRQETQYF
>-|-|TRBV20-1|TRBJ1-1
TGCAGTGCTAGGGAGCTGAACACTGAAGCTTTCTTT
CSARELNTEAFF
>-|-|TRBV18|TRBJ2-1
TGTGCCAGCTCACCACCTCGTGGTAACGAGGGGCACAATGAGCAGTTCTTC
CASSPPRGNEGHNEQFF
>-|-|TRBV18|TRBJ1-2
TGTGCCAGCTCACTCCGGGACGGCTATGGCTACACCTTC
CASSLRDGYGYTF
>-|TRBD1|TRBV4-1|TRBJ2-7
TGCGCCAGCAGCCGCCACCATGCCCAGGGGGCAAGGCACAACTACGAGCAGTACTTC
CASSRHHAQGARHNYEQYF
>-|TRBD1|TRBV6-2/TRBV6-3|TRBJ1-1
TGTGCCAGCACGCAGACAGGGATCTTCGGGGGCACTGAAGCTTTCTTT
CASTQTGIFGGTEAFF
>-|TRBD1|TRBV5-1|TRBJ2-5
TGCGCCAGCAGCCTTTACCGGGACAGAGCCCAAGAGACCCAGTACTTC
CASSLYRDRAQETQYF
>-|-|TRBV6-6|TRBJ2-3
TGTGCCAGCGGTCGGGGACGCACAGATACGCAGTATTTT
CASGRGRTDTQYF
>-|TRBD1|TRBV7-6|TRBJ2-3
TGTGCCAGCAGCCCTCACCGGGACAGGGGCCGGGATACGCAGTATTTT
CASSPHRDRGRDTQYF
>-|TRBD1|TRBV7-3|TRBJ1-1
TGTGCCAGCAGCCCTCACGCGCAGGGGGCGCGGAACACTGAAGCTTTCTTT
CASSPHAQGARNTEAFF
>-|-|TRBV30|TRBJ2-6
TGTGCCTGGGCCTCTGGGGCCAACGTCCTGACTTTC
CAWASGANVLTF
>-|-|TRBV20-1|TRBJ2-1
TGCAGTGGCCCGGGACTTCTCGAATACAATGAGCAGTTCTTC
CSGPGLLEYNEQFF
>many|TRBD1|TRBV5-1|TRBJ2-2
TGCGCCAGCAGGCCGGGACAGGGGGTATTCGCGAACACCGGGGAGCTGTTTTTT
CASRPGQGVFANTGELFF
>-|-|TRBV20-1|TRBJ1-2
TGCAGCCCCCGTATTGGGGGCTTTTATGGCTACACCTTC
CSPRIGGFYGYTF
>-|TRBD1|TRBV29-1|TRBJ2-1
TGCAGCGCACGAGACAGGGGGGTCTACAATGAGCAGTTCTTC
CSARDRGVYNEQFF
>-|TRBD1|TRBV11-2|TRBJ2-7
TGTGCCAGCAGAACGGACAGGTGGGACTACGAGCAGTACTTC
CASRTDRWDYEQYF
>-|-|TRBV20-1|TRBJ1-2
TGCAGTGCAACCGAAGGGACCGGCTATGGCTACACCTTC
CSATEGTGYGYTF
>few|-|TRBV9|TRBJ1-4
TGTGCCAGCAGCTCACGAAAAGACGCCTACGGGGATAATGAAAAACTGTTTTTT
CASSSRKDAYGDNEKLFF
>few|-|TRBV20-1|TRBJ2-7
TGCAGTGCTACCTATACCGGGACACCAACCTACGAGCAGTACTTC
CSATYTGTPTYEQYF
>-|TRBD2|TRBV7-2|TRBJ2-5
TGTGCCAGCAGCTTAAGGACTAGCGTCGGGACCCAGTACTTC
CASSLRTSVGTQYF
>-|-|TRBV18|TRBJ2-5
TGTGCCAGCTCACCTTTCCGGATAGGTTCGGGACCCATTCAAGAGACCCAGTACTTC
CASSPFRIGSGPIQETQYF
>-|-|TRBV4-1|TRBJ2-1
TGCGCCAGCAGCCAAGACCGTACCGGGACCCCCAGGGATGAGCAGTTCTTC
CASSQDRTGTPRDEQFF